The 25 T cell receptor beta chains in this list originate from one sample, sequenced in a study of blood T cell repertoires in COVID-19. The data were produced by immunoSEQ multiplex PCR, yet TCRdb's version contains in-frame clones alone and is incomplete. The sample records some 290,000 clones, 90% being singletons. Material for sequencing was PBMCs or T cells enriched from blood (not recorded which). The source is a woman in her thirties who had been exposed to COVID-19.

The V gene is TRBV19, the J gene TRBJ1-2; a possible D gene is TRBD1 (6 bases). The CDR3 length is 17 residues. CDR1 and CDR2 from the germline V gene are LNHDA and SQIVND (reference sequence). The ends were cut back, 2 bases at V and 1 base at J, with 17 bases in the middle. CDR3 nucleotide sequence: TGTGCCAGTAGTATACAGGGGACAATGACCGGTAACTATGGCTACACCTTC. The encoded protein is CASSIQGTMTGNYGYTF. The variable domain in full, with the rest retrieved from reference TRBV19 and TRBJ1-2, is DGGITQSPKYLFRKEGQNVTLSCEQNLNHDAMYWYRQDPGQGLRLIYYSQIVNDFQKGDIAEGYSVSREKKESFPLTVTSAQKNPTAFYLCASSIQGTMTGNYGYTFGSGTRLTVV.

Points on this clone: The same CDR3 arises from other DNA sequences in this sample as well. This chain links TRBV2 with TRBJ1-1; D ambiguous. V was pared by 4 bases and J by 1 base, with 4 bases between. Germline-derived CDR1 and CDR2 are SNHLY and FYNNEI. This CDR3 contains 12 residues. The CDR3 coding sequence is TGTGCCAGCAGTGCAGGGAACACTGAAGCTTTCTTT. It specifies CASSAGNTEAFF.

V and J are TRBV25-1 and TRBJ1-4; TRBD1 is a possible D gene (5 bases). CDR1 and CDR2 (germline): MGHDK, SYGVNS. The V gene lost 5 bases and the J gene lost 8 bases, with 18 bases spanning the gap. CDR3 length: 15 residues. The CDR3 loop reads CASSWGVGPGEKLFF. The CDR3 bases are TGTGCCAGCAGTTGGGGGGTCGGCCCCGGGGAAAAACTGTTTTTT.

The rearrangement links TRBV14 to TRBJ1-4; 7 nucleotides line up with TRBD1. The CDR3 contains 16 residues. Germline CDR1 is SGHDN and CDR2 is FVKESK. Trimming at V came to 0 bases and at J to 5 bases, leaving 6 bases not matched to a gene. The CDR3 DNA is TGTGCCAGCAGCCAAGATCAGGTCAGGGGGAATGAAAAACTGTTTTTT. Its translation is CASSQDQVRGNEKLFF.

V usage is TRBV7-8 and J usage is TRBJ1-2, with 12 bases lining up with TRBD1. With 4 bases clipped from V and 5 bases from J, the junction kept 14 bases outside the gene matches. Germline V lookup: CDR1 SGHVS, CDR2 FQNEAQ. CDR3 length: 18 amino acids. The CDR3 DNA follows: TGTGCCAGCAGCTCTATCCGGGACAGGGGGCGGATGATATATGGCTACACCTTC. It specifies CASSSIRDRGRMIYGYTF.

The rearrangement links TRBV7-2 to TRBJ1-1, with D hard to call. The V gene lost 2 bases and the J gene lost 2 bases, with 6 bases spanning the gap. The CDR3 is 13 amino acids. Per germline, CDR1 SGHTA and CDR2 FQGNSA. In nucleotides, the CDR3 is TGTGCCAGCAGCTTAAACAGAAACACTGAAGCTTTCTTT. The encoded protein is CASSLNRNTEAFF. The full variable domain, with the rest looked up from reference TRBV7-2 and TRBJ1-1, is GAGVSQSPSNKVTEKGKDVELRCDPISGHTALYWYRQSLGQGLEFLIYFQGNSAPDKSGLPSDRFSAERTGGSVSTLTIQRTQQEDSAVYLCASSLNRNTEAFFGQGTRLTVV.

The chain joins TRBV18 to TRBJ1-1; 7 bases align to TRBD1. Per germline, CDR1 KGHSH and CDR2 LQKENI. Trimming took 3 bases from V and 3 from J; bases not matched to a gene: 4. The length of the CDR3 is 14 residues. Written as DNA, the CDR3 is TGTGCCAGCTCACCCCCACAGGGGTACACTGAAGCTTTCTTT. As protein: CASSPPQGYTEAFF.

In its sample, this clone was seen once. The rearrangement joins TRBV4-1 to TRBJ1-2; 11 nucleotides align to TRBD1. The CDR3 runs to 15 residues. With 8 bases clipped from V and 4 bases from J, the junction kept 9 bases outside the gene matches. CDR1 is MGHRA and CDR2 is YSYEKL in the germline V gene. CDR3: CASRETGTGGYGYTF. The CDR3 DNA reads TGCGCCAGCCGGGAAACCGGGACAGGGGGCTATGGCTACACCTTC.

CDR3 DNA: TGTGCCAGCAGCAACAGGGGAGTCAGCAATCAGCCCCAGCATTTT. This encodes CASSNRGVSNQPQHF. This rearrangement joins TRBV3-1 (or the pseudogene TRBV3-2) to TRBJ1-5; 7 nucleotides line up with TRBD1. V gave up 5 bases and J gave up 1 base; unmatched junction bases: 5. Per the germline V gene, CDR1 is LGHDT and CDR2 is YNNKEL (reference sequence). The length of the CDR3 is 15 residues.

J is TRBJ2-7 and V is TRBV4-3; TRBD1 agrees at 9 bases. Germline CDR1 LGHNA, CDR2 YSLEER. Germline trimming cut 4 bases from V and 3 bases from J; bases unmatched to any gene: 7. The length of the CDR3 is 15 residues. The CDR3 region is CASSRDRVSFYEQYF. The DNA of the CDR3 is TGCGCCAGCAGCCGGGACAGGGTTTCCTTCTACGAGCAGTACTTC.

V usage is TRBV9 and J usage is TRBJ2-2, with TRBD1 matching 7 bases. The germline V gene encodes CDR1 SGDLS and CDR2 YYNGEE. The CDR3 is made up of 14 amino acids. After removal of 3 bases from V and 5 bases from J, the junction contained 4 bases not matched to a gene. CDR3: CASSAYRGTGELFF. CDR3 DNA sequence: TGTGCCAGCAGCGCGTACAGGGGTACCGGGGAGCTGTTTTTT. Supplemented by reference TRBV9 and TRBJ2-2, the full variable domain reads DSGVTQTPKHLITATGQRVTLRCSPRSGDLSVYWYQQSLDQGLQFLIQYYNGEERAKGNILERFSAQQFPDLHSELNLSSLELGDSALYFCASSAYRGTGELFFGEGSRLTVL.

The V and J genes are TRBV5-4 and TRBJ1-1; perhaps TRBD1 as D (5 bases). V was trimmed by 0 bases and J by 1 base, leaving 10 bases between them. Germline assignment: CDR1 SGHNT and CDR2 YYREEE (reference sequence). The CDR3 runs to 15 residues. This chain's CDR3 is CASSLGTQANTEAFF. CDR3 sequence (DNA): TGTGCCAGCAGCTTGGGGACACAGGCGAACACTGAAGCTTTCTTT.

In its sample, this clone was seen once. Distinct nucleotide sequences in the sample also encode this CDR3. The chain is built from TRBV3-1 (or the pseudogene TRBV3-2) and TRBJ1-1; no clear D. The CDR3 loop spans 13 amino acids. Germline assignment: CDR1 LGHDT and CDR2 YNNKEL (reference sequence). V shed 4 bases and J shed 1 base, with 7 bases lying between them. In DNA, the CDR3 is TGTGCCAGCAGCCTTACGGGGAACACTGAAGCTTTCTTT. It is translated as CASSLTGNTEAFF.

Here the CDR3 reads CASSTGEVYNEQFF. DNA of the CDR3: TGCGCCAGTTCGACAGGGGAGGTCTACAATGAGCAGTTCTTC. V and J are TRBV5-1 and TRBJ2-1; 8 bases are a match to TRBD1. The V gene's germline CDR1 is SGHRS and CDR2 YFSETQ. CDR3 length equals 14 residues. Unmatched junction bases numbered 7, after V lost 8 bases and J lost 3 bases.

This clone was seen more than once but under ten times. The rearrangement links TRBV9 to TRBJ2-7, with 7 bases identical to TRBD2. V was pared by 0 bases and J by 2 bases, with 2 bases of the junction left unmatched. The CDR3 runs to 14 residues. CDR1 and CDR2 from the germline V gene are SGDLS and YYNGEE. CDR3: CASSVAGGPYEQYF. Here the CDR3 DNA reads TGTGCCAGCAGCGTAGCGGGGGGACCCTACGAGCAGTACTTC.

V and J are TRBV11-2 and TRBJ2-4; TRBD2 agrees at 8 bases. Germline CDR1 reads SGHAT; CDR2 reads FQNNGV. The CDR3 has 17 residues. Trimming removed 8 bases from V and 0 bases from J; junction bases left unmatched: 12. CDR3 amino acids: CASSFNRGGLAKNIQYF. In DNA, the CDR3 is TGTGCCAGCTCCTTCAACCGGGGGGGACTAGCCAAAAACATTCAGTACTTC.

The chain links TRBV7-9 to TRBJ2-2, with TRBD2 as a possible D gene (5 bases). The CDR3 runs to 14 residues. Germline V gives CDR1 SEHNR, CDR2 FQNEAQ (reference sequence). The V end lost 1 base, the J end lost 6 bases, and 9 bases lay between the germline ends. The CDR3 nucleotides read TGTGCCAGCAGCTTAGTTTTTAGCGCCGGGGAGCTGTTTTTT. As protein: CASSLVFSAGELFF. The variable domain in full, with the rest retrieved from reference TRBV7-9 and TRBJ2-2, is DTGVSQNPRHKITKRGQNVTFRCDPISEHNRLYWYRQTLGQGPEFLTYFQNEAQLEKSRLLSDRFSAERPKGSFSTLEIQRTEQGDSAMYLCASSLVFSAGELFFGEGSRLTVL.

The sample holds a few counts of this clone. The V gene is TRBV5-4, the J gene TRBJ2-5; weak D call: TRBD1 (6 bases). With 4 bases removed from V and 2 bases from J, the gap between germline ends came to 15 bases. This CDR3 contains 15 residues. In germline, CDR1 is SGHNT, CDR2 YYREEE (reference sequence). The CDR3 nucleotides read TGTGCCAGCAGCCCCTCCGGGACACTACAAGAGACCCAGTACTTC. Encoded protein: CASSPSGTLQETQYF.

This chain joins TRBV6-4 and TRBJ2-1; a weak D match, TRBD2 (7 bases). Deletions cut 0 bases from V and 6 bases from J, with 9 bases between. CDR3 length: 14 residues. Germline CDR1 and CDR2: MRHNA and SNTAGT. CDR3 DNA: TGTGCCAGCAGTGACTCGGGGGGGGCCAATGAGCAGTTCTTC. This encodes CASSDSGGANEQFF.

The chain joins TRBV2 to TRBJ1-2; D gene ambiguous. Trimming took off 8 bases at V and 6 bases at J, with 13 bases between the two ends. This CDR3 contains 12 residues. Germline lookup yields CDR1 SNHLY and CDR2 FYNNEI. CDR3 nucleotide sequence: TGTGCCAGCGTAAACCCCCCGGATGGCTACACCTTC. Translation: CASVNPPDGYTF.

The rearrangement joins TRBV6-6 to TRBJ1-5, with TRBD1 as a possible D gene (5 bases). The CDR3 sequence is 11 residues long. V dropped 6 bases and J dropped 6 bases, with 6 bases sitting between them. Per germline, CDR1 MNHNY and CDR2 SVGAGI (reference sequence). CDR3 loop: CASSQGQPQHF. The CDR3 DNA reads as TGTGCCAGCAGCCAGGGTCAGCCCCAGCATTTT.

The chain employs TRBV19 and TRBJ1-1; unclear D gene. CDR1 is LNHDA, CDR2 SQIVND, per germline (reference sequence). With 7 bases removed from V and 2 bases from J, the gap between germline ends came to 14 bases. The CDR3 has 14 amino acids. CDR3 loop: CASTTTQKNTEAFF. CDR3 nucleotide sequence: TGTGCCAGTACCACGACACAAAAAAACACTGAAGCTTTCTTT.

The V and J genes are TRBV5-1 and TRBJ1-2; 10 nucleotides align to TRBD1. CDR1 is SGHRS, CDR2 YFSETQ, per germline. The CDR3 length is 16 residues. Trimming at V came to 7 bases and at J to 4 bases, leaving 13 bases not matched to a gene. CDR3 region: CASSQTGGESLYGYTF. CDR3 DNA: TGCGCCAGCTCCCAGACAGGGGGCGAGTCCCTCTATGGCTACACCTTC.

CDR3 in DNA: TGTGCCAGTAGTCCCCGTTCTACAGGGAGGGGGAACACTGAAGCTTTCTTT. It yields the protein CASSPRSTGRGNTEAFF. The chain joins TRBV19 to TRBJ1-1; possible D gene TRBD1, 6 bases. CDR3 size: 17 residues. Trimming pared 5 bases from V and 1 base from J, leaving 20 bases between. The germline V gene encodes CDR1 LNHDA and CDR2 SQIVND (reference sequence).

The chain has TRBV18 and TRBJ1-5; D possibly corresponds to TRBD1 (5 bases). The V end was cut by 4 bases, the J end by 2 bases, with 12 bases between. Germline values: CDR1 KGHSH, CDR2 LQKENI. The CDR3 is 15 amino acids. This chain's CDR3 is CASSRAGSGNQPQHF. CDR3 DNA: TGTGCCAGCTCACGGGCAGGGTCTGGCAATCAGCCCCAGCATTTT.